This TCR delta chain emerged from a study of γδ T cells in repeated Plasmodium falciparum infection. About the study: The natural-infection arm compared Malian children under seasonal malaria with matched Australian children.

TCRdb reprocessed the multiplex PCR reads through CATT. The sample records 85,000 to 100,000 delta-chain clones, approximately 0.96% being singletons. This clone came up a few times. A far larger clone is only one base removed, so a read error is likely. The same CDR3 is also encoded by other DNA sequences in this sample. Sequencing was done on a sample of gamma-delta T cells from blood. This TCR was recovered from a pool of human donors (malaria-infected and uninfected, not separated).

Written as DNA, the CDR3 is TGTGCCTGTGACCCATTACTGGGGGATACTACCGATAAACTAATCTTT. It translates to CACDPLLGDTTDKLIF. For the V gene the call is TRDV2; the J gene has no call; the D call in the table, TRDD3, was not verified against the DNA. This CDR3 has 16 amino acids. Germline loops: CDR1 GEAIGNYY, CDR2 EKD.